This T cell receptor (beta chain) came from a study of CD8 T cells in Susac syndrome. RNA amounts of about 0.5 to 1 ug underwent reverse transcription with random hexamers. Multiplex immunoSEQ PCR targeted 54 Vbeta and 13 Jbeta TCR beta segments. TCRdb processed the immunoSEQ multiplex PCR reads anew with MiXCR; each CDR3 protein has one entry. The table shows roughly 200,000 distinct CDR3 sequences, with roughly 94% occurring only once. The sequenced sample consisted of CD4+ T cells from PBMCs. The receptor was derived from a human donor with Susac syndrome.

This CDR3 reads CASSLAQPKVQETQYF. CDR3 DNA sequence: TGTGCCAGCAGCTTAGCCCAGCCCAAGGTCCAAGAGACCCAGTACTTC. The rearrangement joins TRBV7-2 to TRBJ2-5; D not resolved. CDR3 size: 16 residues. Germline CDR1 and CDR2: SGHTA and FQGNSA. V shed 0 bases and J shed 1 base, with 12 bases lying between them.